The 28 T cell receptor beta chains below were found in one sample sequenced in a study of T cells in Graves' hyperthyroidism and ophthalmopathy. Researchers amplified the TCR beta CDR3 regions from RNA transcripts. The TCR CDR3 first-round RT-PCR relied on the HTBI primer set. TCRdb processed the multiplex PCR reads anew with MiXCR; each CDR3 protein has one entry. Among fewer than 550,000 distinct CDR3 sequences listed, roughly 24% were seen once. Sequencing was performed on blood. The source is a woman under 40 with Graves' ophthalmopathy.

There are a few counts of this clonotype. The rearrangement joins TRBV11-2 to TRBJ1-1; a weak D match, TRBD1 (5 bases). Germline assignment: CDR1 SGHAT and CDR2 FQNNGV. The CDR3 runs 14 residues. Deletions cut 6 bases from V and 4 bases from J, with 15 bases between. The CDR3 DNA sequence: TGTGCCAGCAGGCTTGGGGCTTGGGTCACTGAAGCTTTCTTT. Translating it yields CASRLGAWVTEAFF.

There are many counts of this clonotype. The rearrangement joins TRBV28 to TRBJ2-7, with TRBD1 matching over 9 bases. The V segment lost 4 bases and the J segment 5 bases; nucleotides outside the gene matches: 6. CDR3 length: 14 amino acids. Germline lookup yields CDR1 MDHEN and CDR2 SYDVKM. CDR3 loop: CASSSDRDRDEQYF. CDR3 in DNA: TGTGCCAGCAGTTCGGACAGGGACAGGGACGAGCAGTACTTC.

There are a few counts of this clonotype. This sequence joins TRBV12-3 or TRBV12-4 and TRBJ1-2, with 9 bases that match TRBD1. The trim removed 5 bases at V and 7 bases at J, leaving 8 bases unmatched. This CDR3 region has 14 residues. CDR3 nucleotide sequence: TGTGCCAGCAGTGCCCCGGACAGGGGTAGTGGCTACACCTTC. Its translation: CASSAPDRGSGYTF.

This clonotype was seen at least ten times. The gene calls are TRBV27 and TRBJ1-1; 9 positions match TRBD1. This CDR3 is built from 15 residues. V lost 2 bases to trimming and J lost 3 bases; unmatched junction nucleotides: 4. The V gene's germline CDR1 is MNHEY and CDR2 SMNVEV (reference sequence). The CDR3 protein is CASSLLGQGYTEAFF. The CDR3 DNA is TGTGCCAGCAGTTTACTGGGACAGGGATACACTGAAGCTTTCTTT.

This clonotype showed up just a few times. This chain joins TRBV19 and TRBJ2-2; possibly TRBD1 or TRBD2 for D (6 bases each). Germline V CDR1 and CDR2: LNHDA, SQIVND (reference sequence). The germline V and J ends were trimmed by 6 bases and 6 bases, with 17 bases remaining between them. The CDR3 length is 15 residues. The CDR3 DNA sequence: TGTGCCAGTAGCCCCGGGGGCCGGCCCCCCGGGGAGCTGTTTTTT. Translated: CASSPGGRPPGELFF.

In this sample, this clonotype turned up many times. This chain links TRBV6-2 or TRBV6-3 with TRBJ2-5; 7 bases agree with TRBD1. The V gene end was trimmed by 2 bases and the J gene end by 3 bases; junction bases not matched to a gene: 3. The germline CDR1 and CDR2 sequences are MNHEY and SVGEGT. There are 14 residues in the CDR3. CDR3 region: CASSYPGTEETQYF. The CDR3 DNA reads as TGTGCCAGCAGTTACCCGGGGACAGAAGAGACCCAGTACTTC.

In regard to this clonotype: An end of the junction differs from the germline gene, which may be a read error. The chain employs TRBV2 and TRBJ1-3; TRBD1 aligns across 7 bases. The CDR3 length is 13 residues. CDR1 and CDR2 (germline): SNHLY, FYNNEI. CDR3 sequence reads: CASGEDRGNTIYF. In nucleotides, the CDR3 is TGTGCCAGCGGTGAGGACAGGGGAAACACCATATATTTT.

The chain joins TRBV7-2 to TRBJ1-1; the match to TRBD1 covers 8 bases. The J segment lost 4 bases and the V segment lost 4 bases, leaving 5 bases of the junction unmatched. CDR1 and CDR2 (germline): SGHTA, FQGNSA. CDR3 size: 14 residues. CDR3 nucleotides: TGTGCCAGCAGCTCTCAGGGGGCCAGCACTGAAGCTTTCTTT. Its translation: CASSSQGASTEAFF.

The chain combines TRBV12-5 with TRBJ1-5; a weak D match, TRBD1 (6 bases). The length of the CDR3 is 15 residues. Trimming took off 1 base at V and 3 bases at J, with 10 bases between the two ends. CDR1 and CDR2 (germline): LGHNT, FRNRAP. The DNA of the CDR3 is TGTGCTAGTGGTTTGGAAGGGGGGCTCAATCAGCCCCAGCATTTT. Protein: CASGLEGGLNQPQHF.

This clonotype was observed many times. The genes are TRBV20-1 and TRBJ2-5; 8 positions match TRBD2. The CDR3 runs to 14 residues. Germline lookup yields CDR1 DFQATT and CDR2 SNEGSKA (reference sequence). The V gene end was trimmed by 0 bases and the J gene end by 2 bases; junction bases not matched to a gene: 2. CDR3 amino acids: CSARDQRGQETQYF. CDR3 nucleotides: TGCAGTGCTAGAGATCAGCGGGGGCAAGAGACCCAGTACTTC.

The J gene is TRBJ2-7, the V gene TRBV12-3 or TRBV12-4; TRBD1 matches at 9 bases. V dropped 7 bases and J dropped 6; count of bases not matched to a gene: 13. This CDR3 region has 15 residues. The CDR3 DNA is TGTGCCAGCACCTTACTGGGACAGGGTCATCGCGAGCAGTACTTC. It codes for CASTLLGQGHREQYF.

This clonotype was picked up many times. This chain links TRBV29-1 with TRBJ1-1; D possibly corresponds to TRBD1 (5 bases). There are 13 residues in the CDR3. Germline CDR1 SQVTM, CDR2 ANQGSEA. Trimming took 8 bases from V and 0 from J, leaving 13 bases between them. The CDR3 DNA follows: TGCAGCATCCGGGACGGACTGAACACTGAAGCTTTCTTT. Encoded protein: CSIRDGLNTEAFF.

This clonotype occurred many times. The genes are TRBV12-3 or TRBV12-4 and TRBJ1-1, with D hard to call. V was pared by 2 bases and J by 1 base, with 8 bases between. CDR3 length: 14 residues. DNA of the CDR3: TGTGCCAGCAGTTTACGGGCATCGAACACTGAAGCTTTCTTT. Its translation: CASSLRASNTEAFF.

The J gene is TRBJ1-1, the V gene TRBV5-1, with TRBD1 matching over 8 bases. Germline loops: CDR1 SGHRS, CDR2 YFSETQ. V lost 2 bases, J lost 7 bases, and 10 bases stayed unmatched. This CDR3 contains 15 residues. This CDR3 reads CASSFLAGTGGEAFF. CDR3 in DNA: TGCGCCAGCAGCTTCCTCGCCGGGACAGGCGGTGAAGCTTTCTTT.

Ten or more counts support this clonotype. The chain employs TRBV10-2 and TRBJ2-7; TRBD2 matches at 9 bases. This CDR3 region has 14 residues. CDR1 is WSHSY, CDR2 SAAADI, per germline. The V and J ends lost 6 bases and 4 bases, in that order; junction bases with no gene match: 7. The CDR3 nucleotides are TGCGCCAGCAGAAATGGCGGGGGGGCGTACGAGCAGTACTTC. It translates to CASRNGGGAYEQYF.

The chain employs TRBV29-1 and TRBJ1-5, with TRBD1 as a possible D gene (5 bases). The germline CDR1 and CDR2 sequences are SQVTM and ANQGSEA. Trimming removed 7 bases at V and 5 bases at J, with 18 bases between. The CDR3 is 14 residues long. CDR3 protein: CSAQVEGMDQPQHF. The CDR3 DNA reads as TGCAGCGCCCAGGTTGAGGGGATGGATCAGCCCCAGCATTTT.

In the case of this clonotype: At one end the junction does not follow the germline gene, possibly because of a read error. The V gene is TRBV6-1, the J gene TRBJ1-1, with D uncertain. The CDR3 consists of 17 residues. Germline lookup yields CDR1 MNHNS and CDR2 SASEGT. The CDR3 loop reads CASIQFYPLGSHTEASF. The CDR3 bases are TGTGCCAGCATTCAATTCTATCCTCTGGGTTCCCACACTGAAGCTTCCTTT.

This clonotype appeared a few times. The rearrangement uses TRBV6-1 and TRBJ2-5; D unclear. V was pared by 7 bases and J by 2 bases, with 5 bases between. The CDR3 extends over 11 amino acids. The germline V gene encodes CDR1 MNHNS and CDR2 SASEGT. CDR3 coding DNA: TGTGCCAGCACCGGTCAAGAGACCCAGTACTTC. Translating gives CASTGQETQYF.

The V gene is TRBV7-8, the J gene TRBJ1-1; D gene ambiguous. V lost 2 bases and J 1 base, leaving 8 bases between the germline ends. The germline gives CDR1 SGHVS, CDR2 FQNEAQ. There are 14 residues in the CDR3. CDR3 nucleotides: TGTGCCAGCAGCTTATGGCAGACGAACACTGAAGCTTTCTTT. It encodes CASSLWQTNTEAFF.

The sample holds a few counts of this clonotype. The chain employs TRBV12-3 or TRBV12-4 and TRBJ1-5; tentative D call: TRBD1 (6 bases). Trimming took off 3 bases at V and 5 bases at J, with 14 bases between the two ends. This CDR3 contains 15 residues. CDR3 DNA sequence: TGTGCCAGCAGTTTGATGGGGGGCGCGGATCAGCCCCAGCATTTT. It is translated as CASSLMGGADQPQHF.

A few counts support this clonotype. Sequence at one end of the junction differs from germline and may be a read error. The genes are TRBV19 and TRBJ2-4; D assignment may be TRBD1 or TRBD2 (6 bases each). Looked up from germline, CDR1 is LNHDA and CDR2 is SQIVND (reference sequence). CDR3 length: 16 residues. The CDR3 DNA reads as TGTGCCAGTAGTATGACGGCACGGGGGCAGGGAAACATTAAGTACTTC. This translates into CASSMTARGQGNIKYF.

In DNA form, the CDR3 reads TGTGCCAGCAGCTTAGCGGTACTAGCTGGCGAGCAGTACTTC. Its protein product is CASSLAVLAGEQYF. The chain employs TRBV7-9 and TRBJ2-7, with TRBD2 as a possible D gene (6 bases). V dropped 0 bases and J dropped 6 bases, with 12 bases sitting between them. This CDR3 comprises 14 residues. The V gene's germline CDR1 is SEHNR and CDR2 FQNEAQ (reference sequence).

This clonotype appeared many times. The rearrangement uses TRBV12-3 or TRBV12-4 and TRBJ1-1; weak D call: TRBD1 (6 bases). CDR3 length: 14 residues. Between the trimmed V and J ends, which lost 2 bases and 5 bases, there was a span of 12 bases. The CDR3, as DNA: TGTGCCAGCAGTTTAATCAGGGGCGAGACTGAAGCTTTCTTT. Translated, it gives CASSLIRGETEAFF.

The sample holds many counts of this clonotype. This chain joins TRBV11-2 and TRBJ2-2; D not certain. V was pared by 8 bases and J by 3 bases, with 10 bases between. The CDR3 is 13 amino acids. Per germline, CDR1 SGHAT and CDR2 FQNNGV. CDR3 loop: CASPPSHTGELFF. CDR3 in DNA: TGTGCCAGCCCACCTTCCCACACCGGGGAGCTGTTTTTT.

This clonotype occurred a few times. The genes are TRBV12-3 or TRBV12-4 and TRBJ1-2, with D maybe TRBD1 (5 bases). Trimming pared 2 bases from V and 7 bases from J, leaving 8 bases between. CDR3 length: 12 amino acids. Here the CDR3 reads CASSLWGSGYTF. CDR3 nucleotides: TGTGCCAGCAGTTTATGGGGGAGTGGCTACACCTTC.

Many counts were recorded for this clonotype. V usage is TRBV5-1 and J usage is TRBJ1-1, with 9 bases lining up with TRBD1. With 2 bases clipped from V and 0 bases from J, the junction kept 11 bases outside the gene matches. Germline V lookup: CDR1 SGHRS, CDR2 YFSETQ. The CDR3 loop spans 18 amino acids. CDR3 loop: CASSLSIQGAAMNTEAFF. As DNA, the CDR3 is TGCGCCAGCAGCTTATCTATACAGGGGGCGGCTATGAACACTGAAGCTTTCTTT.

This clonotype was recorded many times. Here the CDR3 reads CSAHHLRAQGWDEQYF. DNA of the CDR3: TGCAGCGCTCACCACCTACGAGCCCAGGGCTGGGACGAGCAGTACTTC. V and J are TRBV29-1 and TRBJ2-7; perhaps TRBD1 as D (5 bases). Deletions cut 7 bases from V and 5 bases from J, with 27 bases between. Germline V gives CDR1 SQVTM, CDR2 ANQGSEA. The CDR3 extends over 16 amino acids.

The chain recombines TRBV7-9 with TRBJ2-7; D assignment may be TRBD1 or TRBD2 (6 bases each). The V and J ends lost 8 bases and 1 base respectively, with 15 bases between them. Germline V CDR1 and CDR2: SEHNR, FQNEAQ (reference sequence). The CDR3 consists of 14 residues. Here the CDR3 DNA reads TGTGCCAGCCGGAGGGGGGACGGATCCTACGAGCAGTACTTC. It is translated as CASRRGDGSYEQYF.